The next 16 T cell receptor beta chains were all read from a single sample in a study of human T cells and chemical hapten exposure. TCRdb fed the RACE reads into MiXCR, producing one record per CDR3 protein. Of about 52,000 distinct CDR3 sequences detected, roughly 9.6% appear once; the ten largest clones hold about 1.7%. The time point denotes: patch test 1, 2 weeks after DPC sensitization. Indicated treatment: therapeutic diphenylcyclopropenone sensitization with weekly scalp DPC. Extraction of total RNA was performed on unfractionated whole blood. The specimen was whole blood, collected in connection with sensitization to the hapten diphenylcyclopropenone (DPC). The receptors come from a woman aged 40-49 years with alopecia areata. Some clones in this sample may be carry-over from other donors' samples.

The table lists this clonotype with a few counts. V is TRBV7-2 and J is TRBJ2-5; tentatively, D is TRBD1 (6 bases). This CDR3 contains 15 residues. V gave up 5 bases and J gave up 1 base, with 14 bases separating them. Germline-derived CDR1 and CDR2 are SGHTA and FQGNSA. CDR3 nucleotides: TGTGCCAGCAGCCAACAGACAGGTTTCCAAGAGACCCAGTACTTC. The encoded protein is CASSQQTGFQETQYF.

A few counts support this clonotype. The chain joins TRBV7-2 to TRBJ2-3; TRBD2 might be the D (7 bases). In germline, CDR1 is SGHTA, CDR2 FQGNSA. Trimming took 5 bases from V and 4 from J, leaving 19 bases between them. This CDR3 is built from 16 residues. The CDR3 DNA sequence: TGTGCCAGCAGCCTCTGGGGGGGCCGATCGCCAGATACGCAGTATTTT. It encodes CASSLWGGRSPDTQYF.

This clonotype was observed a few times. The chain carries TRBV20-1 and TRBJ1-1; unclear D gene. Germline V gene lookup returns CDR1 DFQATT and CDR2 SNEGSKA (reference sequence). The CDR3 consists of 13 residues. Trimming left V 1 base short and J 1 base short, with 7 bases between. CDR3 in DNA: TGCAGTGCTAGAGTTGCAGCGAACACTGAAGCTTTCTTT. Amino acid sequence: CSARVAANTEAFF.

This chain joins TRBV5-1 and TRBJ2-1; D uncertain. Trimming removed 5 bases at V and 2 bases at J, with 8 bases between. Germline V CDR1 and CDR2: SGHRS, YFSETQ. This CDR3 region has 13 residues. The CDR3 loop reads CASSSLAYNEQFF. CDR3 DNA: TGCGCCAGCAGTAGTCTAGCCTACAATGAGCAGTTCTTC.

The genes are TRBV11-3 and TRBJ1-1; no clear D. The CDR3 runs to 13 residues. Trimming shortened V by 3 bases and J by 1 base, and 6 bases separated the two germline ends. Looked up from germline, CDR1 is SGHNT and CDR2 is YENEEA. The CDR3 nucleotides are TGTGCCAGCAGCTTCGGACCGAACACTGAAGCTTTCTTT. Translation: CASSFGPNTEAFF.

Notes on this clonotype: A much larger clone differs by one base, so this may be a read error. V and J are TRBV2 and TRBJ2-3; D might be TRBD1 or TRBD2, each matching 5 bases. Germline V lookup: CDR1 SNHLY, CDR2 FYNNEI. V lost 7 bases and J 10 bases, leaving 21 bases between the germline ends. This CDR3 spans 14 amino acids. Written as DNA, the CDR3 is TGTGCCAGCATATGGGGCGGGCTTATCGATTCGCAGTATTTT. Translation gives CASIWGGLIDSQYF.

The chain couples TRBV23-1 to TRBJ1-2; D unresolved. TRBV23-1 is labeled an ORF, and its function is uncertain. V gave up 8 bases and J gave up 4 bases, with 11 bases separating them. CDR3 size: 12 residues. CDR3 region: CASGRASYGYTF. In nucleotides, the CDR3 is TGCGCCAGCGGGAGGGCGAGCTATGGCTACACCTTC.

This clonotype has only a few counts. The chain combines TRBV7-9 with TRBJ1-2; TRBD1 matches at 9 bases. The V gene's germline CDR1 is SEHNR and CDR2 FQNEAQ (reference sequence). V dropped 4 bases and J dropped 0; count of bases not matched to a gene: 3. The CDR3 totals 15 residues. CDR3 in amino acids: CASSYRGRANYGYTF. As DNA, the CDR3 is TGTGCCAGCAGCTACAGGGGGCGAGCTAACTATGGCTACACCTTC.

For this clonotype: A much larger clone differs by one base, so this may be a read error. The CDR3, as DNA: TGTGTCAGCAAGGGACTAGCGGGAGCCGGGGAGCTGTTTTTT. It specifies CVSKGLAGAGELFF. This chain uses TRBV2 with TRBJ2-2; 14 nucleotides align to TRBD2. CDR3 length: 14 residues. CDR1 is SNHLY, CDR2 FYNNEI, per germline.

This clonotype has a handful of counts. The chain joins TRBV29-1 to TRBJ1-1; D is ambiguous. There are 12 residues in the CDR3. Trimming pared 0 bases from V and 9 bases from J, leaving 11 bases between. Per germline, CDR1 SQVTM and CDR2 ANQGSEA. The CDR3, as DNA: TGCAGCGTTGAAGATCCACCGACGAAAGCTTTCTTT. Translating it yields CSVEDPPTKAFF.

This clonotype was seen at least ten times. This chain joins TRBV7-3 and TRBJ1-6, with a tentative D call TRBD1 (5 bases). Germline CDR1 is SGHTA and CDR2 is FQGTGA. CDR3 length: 12 amino acids. V was cut by 4 bases and J by 12 bases, with 10 bases left in between. CDR3 loop: CASSSQEGPLHF. The DNA for the CDR3 is TGTGCCAGCAGCTCACAGGAGGGACCCCTCCACTTT.

As concerns this clonotype: A read error may explain this, as a much larger clone is one base away. The chain has TRBV30 and TRBJ2-1; perhaps D is TRBD1 or TRBD2 (5 bases each). CDR1 GTSNPN and CDR2 SVGIG come from the germline V gene (reference sequence). V lost 6 bases, J lost 6 bases, and 12 bases lay in between. The CDR3 has 12 amino acids. Written as DNA, the CDR3 is TGTGCCTGCGACGGGGCCTTCAATGAGCAGTTCTTC. This translates into CACDGAFNEQFF.

This clonotype was counted at least ten times. The chain employs TRBV30 and TRBJ1-2; D unresolved. The CDR3 runs 14 residues. V lost 3 bases, J lost 8 bases, and 19 bases lay in between. Germline V lookup: CDR1 GTSNPN, CDR2 SVGIG (reference sequence). CDR3 nucleotides: TGTGCCTGGAGAGCCGGGCCTAGTTATGGCGGCTACACCTTC. Its translation is CAWRAGPSYGGYTF.

Ten or more counts support this clonotype. V gene TRBV29-1 combines with J gene TRBJ2-1, with unresolved D. There are 14 residues in the CDR3. CDR1 is SQVTM and CDR2 is ANQGSEA in the germline V gene. V gave up 8 bases and J gave up 8 bases, with 22 bases separating them. The CDR3 nucleotides read TGCAGCTCCCGTCGTCTGGTCCTGGGCGATGAGCAGTTCTTC. Amino acid sequence: CSSRRLVLGDEQFF.

This clonotype was seen a handful of times. The gene calls are TRBV9 and TRBJ2-3; D is ambiguous. Trimming removed 4 bases from V and 7 bases from J, with 10 bases in between. The CDR3 has 12 residues. Germline CDR1 and CDR2: SGDLS and YYNGEE. This CDR3 is CASSPVRNTQYF. Written as DNA, the CDR3 is TGTGCCAGCAGCCCAGTTAGGAATACGCAGTATTTT.

This clonotype was observed a few times. The chain links TRBV18 to TRBJ1-5; TRBD1 agrees at 8 bases. Germline CDR1 KGHSH, CDR2 LQKENI. V was pared by 6 bases and J by 7 bases, with 11 bases of the junction left unmatched. The CDR3 has 15 residues. The CDR3 sequence is CASSQGTGESQPQHF. CDR3 DNA sequence: TGTGCCAGCTCCCAAGGGACAGGCGAAAGCCAGCCCCAGCATTTT.